This T cell receptor beta chain emerged from a study of tumor and adjacent non-tumor tissue in lung cancer. As for the study in general: The cohort had around twelve adenocarcinoma, a couple of squamous cell and 1 small cell patients.

The template was RNA from unsorted bulk tissue. The CDR3 totals 15 residues. The germline gives CDR1 MNHNS, CDR2 SASEGT. The junction had 10 bases not matched to a gene; V was cut back by 7 bases and J by 7 bases. With respect to this clonotype: Just one base apart from a much larger clone, this may be a read error.

Three rounds of nested PCR, following a modified ARM-PCR protocol, produced the TCRbeta library. TCRdb fed the multiplex PCR reads into MiXCR, producing one record per CDR3 protein. The table lists 120,000 to 150,000 distinct CDR3 sequences, approximately 72% of them singletons. This receptor was taken from a man in his fifties or sixties with small cell lung cancer. This chain joins TRBV6-1 and TRBJ2-1; 10 bases fit TRBD1. Sequenced input: lung tumor tissue. The CDR3 is CASTLTGGPRNEQFF. DNA for the CDR3: TGTGCCAGCACCCTGACAGGGGGCCCCCGGAATGAGCAGTTCTTC.